The rows below give T cell receptor beta chains drawn from one sample of a study of PD-1 blockade in classical Hodgkin lymphoma. TCRdb keeps only in-frame clones here, not all; method: immunoSEQ multiplex PCR. Of roughly 13,000 clones in the sample, roughly 80% are singletons; the top ten hold 0.9% to 0.95%. The sample consisted of CD4+ T cells from blood, taken before the fourth cycle of nivolumab. All receptors come from a human donor with classical Hodgkin lymphoma. Each CDR3 is given without its conserved first and last residue.

j_call v_call cdr3_aa
TRBJ1-2 TRBV9 ASSESNEYRDSLDYGYT
TRBJ1-1 TRBV11-3 ASRSSYGEAF
TRBJ1-1 TRBV9 ASSMGGGATEAF
TRBJ1-5 TRBV19 ASIFRGGTFNQPQH
TRBJ1-6 TRBV18 ASSPRQGYNSPLH
TRBJ1-2 TRBV21-1 ASSKQAGSKAGYT
TRBJ1-5 TRBV4-1 ASSQDRGPEMPQH
TRBJ2-7 TRBV10-1 ASSGVPGQGSAYEQY
TRBJ1-2 TRBV4-3 ASSQTGGNYGYT
TRBJ2-7 TRBV5-6 ASSGVGEQY
TRBJ1-1 TRBV7-5 VRSLVLFGKSGGTEAF
TRBJ2-1 TRBV5-4 ASSGSLALWDEQF
TRBJ2-5 TRBV4-1 ASSHRDRVGQETQY
TRBJ1-4 TRBV9 ASSVATGAGEKLF
TRBJ2-1 TRBV4-2 ASSQDWDYLQGEQF
TRBJ2-1 TRBV7-8 ASSPPPGGDNEQF
TRBJ2-3 TRBV11-2 ASSRKAGVTDTQY
TRBJ1-2 TRBV7-8 ASSLTGTLYGYT
TRBJ2-1 TRBV30 AWSLESGTSGNRNNEQF
TRBJ2-7 TRBV7-6 ASSSLAGAREQY
TRBJ2-3 TRBV6-6 ASSYPSGVGDTQY
TRBJ2-1 TRBV12-5 ASGSIQRGKQF
TRBJ2-1 TRBV7-9 ASSLQGSPYNEQF
TRBJ2-1 TRBV27 ASSSSGYNEQF
TRBJ2-6 TRBV7-8 ASSLGDSSGANVLT
TRBJ2-7 TRBV6-6 ASGNNYEQY
TRBJ1-6 TRBV28 ASSPQRGRTYNSPLH
TRBJ2-1 TRBV7-6 ASSLGQGSYNEQF
TRBJ2-7 TRBV5-1 ASSPRWDSIFYEQY
TRBJ1-1 TRBV5-8 ANHAGGLTEAF
TRBJ2-2 TRBV12-5 ASGLGSWITGELF
TRBJ2-3 TRBV5-1 ASSRDPGSTDTQY
TRBJ2-5 TRBV5-4 ASSLRTEETQY
TRBJ1-1 TRBV18 ASTFTGLDTEAF
TRBJ2-2 TRBV4-3 ASSQETGGPGELF
TRBJ2-5 TRBV9 ASSVEDYQETQY
TRBJ2-1 TRBV28 ASSRWEQF
TRBJ1-5 TRBV30 AWSGLTGDQPQH
TRBJ2-2 TRBV4-1 ASSQPQGALKNTGELF
TRBJ1-1 TRBV7-9 ASSFVLNTEAF
TRBJ1-3 TRBV9 ASSRETLGNTIY
TRBJ2-3 TRBV5-1 ASSSPTSGGSTTDTQY
TRBJ1-2 TRBV7-2 ASSPSTVYYGYT
TRBJ1-1 TRBV7-6 ASSPEVETTEAF
TRBJ1-4 TRBV27 ASWSGGEKLF
TRBJ2-2 TRBV5-1 ASSGPEISAPGELF
TRBJ1-1 TRBV7-2 ASSSSWDTEAF
TRBJ2-4 TRBV7-2 ASSLGGGINIQY
TRBJ1-6 TRBV25-1 ASSPGTGTSPLH
TRBJ1-3 TRBV10-3 AIRSVEGTSGNTIY
TRBJ1-3 TRBV19 ASTSNRNPSSGNTIY
TRBJ2-1 TRBV7-9 ASSLGRGHEQF
TRBJ2-1 TRBV6-1 ASSVLAGYNEQF
TRBJ2-3 TRBV27 ASSPGLAGANTQY
TRBJ1-2 TRBV30 AWSPPTYFAVVGYT
TRBJ2-7 TRBV27 ASTYRTGSYEQY
TRBJ2-2 TRBV25-1 ASSEPRTGWNTGELF
TRBJ2-7 TRBV5-4 ASSAWTSGGLYEQY